This TCR beta chain was recovered during a study of T-cell memory formation after mild COVID-19 (dated by TCRdb to the early 2020s). Concerning the study at large: Most TCR sequence clusters were specific to one of the two donors. Longitudinal TCRalpha and TCRbeta repertoire sequencing tracked T-cell clones expanding and contracting after mild COVID-19 in a couple of donors. The cohort was made up of two young adult volunteers, one female and one male, who were previously healthy.

The table lists this clonotype with a count of one. There is no known antigen for this receptor. There are no base qualities to consult, and no much larger clone falls within one base. Just one read gives weak support. Ficoll-Paque density gradient centrifugation was the method used to isolate PBMCs. What the research found in general, with its limitations: From day 15 to 85, contracting clones showed balanced CD4/CD8 phenotypes, whereas a second wave of clones that expanded from day 15 to 37 leaned towards CD4+. The second-wave clones that peaked on day 37 were not confirmed to be SARS-CoV-2 specific. Some responding clones were detected in pre-infection memory, which suggested that pre-existing cross-reactive memory T cells had joined the SARS-CoV-2 response. Contracting CD4+ clones turned up mainly in the CM and EM memory subsets, whereas EMRA was where CD8+ clones were enriched. The study included only a couple of mild cases, and larger cohorts that include severe cases with pre-infection samples were judged to be necessary.

Sequencing was performed on an Illumina NovaSeq 6000. TCRalpha and TCRbeta cDNA libraries were constructed by 5'RACE with constant-segment primers, with sample barcodes and unique molecular identifiers being introduced. Trizol reagent was used to extract RNA from every sample. Amplification of the libraries took two PCR steps, and the second step added a second sample barcode plus Illumina TruSeq adapters. The libraries were sequenced on an Illumina NovaSeq using 2 x 150 bp paired-end reads. Turning to the authors' computational methods: The reads were demultiplexed and collapsed into UMI-guided consensus sequences using migec v1.2.7. With mixcr v2.1.11, UMI consensuses were aligned to TRA and TRB V and J templates and assembled into clonotypes. Clonotypes were classified as expanded or contracted when called significant by both edgeR and NoisET, with noise models trained on biological replicates. For edgeR calls, the thresholds were a false discovery rate-adjusted p below 0.01 and a log2 fold-change of 1. As an exploratory analysis of dynamics, max-normalized trajectories of the 1000 most abundant clonotypes were examined by PCA with hierarchical clustering. Separately sequenced CD4+ and CD8+ repertoires were used to assign the CD4 or CD8 phenotype of responding clones. In TCRdb, the public reads were trimmed at Q25 with fastp and aligned with MiXCR, with productive beta chains retained. Each entry is one CDR3 protein sequence, shown with its most common DNA and genes. The V and J calls follow TCRdb's processing rather than the paper's. In all, the sample holds roughly 140,000 distinct CDR3 sequences, and around 15% of those were seen once. In total, the top ten clones hold about 27% of the sample.

The sequencing sample was made of PBMCs or a T cell subset sorted from them (not recorded which). The source is an adult woman who had mild COVID-19 (a few samples of this study predate the infection). The sample titles of this study are shuffled in the database, so cell type and time point are left out; the donor was told from shared clones.

The sequenced DNA: TGTGCCAGCAGCTTGCTCGGGGGGGTCTCCTACGAGCAGTACTTC. It codes for CASSLLGGVSYEQYF. The sequence is built from TRBV5-6 and TRBJ2-7, with 8 bases in between that match TRBD2. The CDR3 starts with the cysteine, ends with the phenylalanine, and has 15 residues. Left in the record is the CDR3 DNA by itself, 45 bases read in frame from the first base. According to the germline V gene, CDR1 reads SGHDT and CDR2 reads YYEEEE. V is trimmed back by 1 base and J by 0 bases, and the junction contains 3 bases that no gene match accounts for.